This T cell receptor beta chain was sequenced in a study of T cells in Graves' hyperthyroidism and ophthalmopathy. General study findings and limits: Ophthalmopathy and stable hyperthyroidism were told apart by a 13 V-J model.

Under 3 months was the duration of disease in ophthalmopathy patients, who also had a Clinical Activity Score of at least 3 and a NOSPECS grade of at least 4. This clonotype was seen a handful of times. The antigen is not known. V lost 3 bases and J lost 4, with 11 bases in between. CDR1 is SGHRS, CDR2 YFSETQ, per germline. CDR3 length: 13 residues. The investigators amplified TCR beta CDR3 regions from RNA transcripts. Using the HTBI primer set, a first-round RT-PCR was run on the TCR CDR3. TCRdb re-called the multiplex PCR reads through MiXCR, storing one row per CDR3 protein. In the table there are some 490,000 distinct CDR3 sequences, about 16% of which are singletons.

The receptor's source is a woman aged 25-40 years with Graves' ophthalmopathy. Sequenced input: blood. This chain joins TRBV5-1 and TRBJ2-7; D is unresolved. For the CDR3, the DNA is TGCGCCAGCAGCTCGCAGAGTGGTTACGAGCAGTACTTC. Translation gives CASSSQSGYEQYF.